The 31 T cell receptor beta chains below all came from one sample that was sequenced in a study of blood T cells in healthy people across ages (dated by TCRdb to about 2015). The library was produced with 5' RACE. TCRdb records Illumina HiSeq 2500 as the sequencer. A second PCR of roughly 6 to 12 cycles was performed with a sample-barcoded 5' primer and a J-beta primer mix. The public reads were reanalyzed by TCRdb: fastp trimming at Q25, MiXCR alignment, in-frame beta chains only. Every entry covers one CDR3 protein and lists the most common genes and DNA from its rows. The sample yields approximately 810,000 distinct CDR3 sequences; 25% to 35% were counted once. Around a sixth of the sample rests with the top ten. Sequencing was carried out using blood. The receptor source for this set is an elderly woman in good health.

This clonotype occurred a few times. V gene TRBV5-4 combines with J gene TRBJ1-1; TRBD1 matches at 9 bases. The trim removed 5 bases at V and 2 bases at J, leaving 10 bases unmatched. The CDR3 has 16 amino acids. Germline CDR1 SGHNT, CDR2 YYREEE (reference sequence). Here the CDR3 DNA reads TGTGCCAGCAGAGCGGGACAGGGTGTCGCAAACACTGAAGCTTTCTTT. Translated, it gives CASRAGQGVANTEAFF.

In this sample, this clonotype turned up many times. The rearrangement links TRBV10-3 to TRBJ1-1; weak D call: TRBD1 (6 bases). The V gene lost 7 bases and the J gene lost 4 bases, with 13 bases spanning the gap. Germline V lookup: CDR1 ENHRY, CDR2 SYGVKD. The CDR3 runs to 13 residues. CDR3 DNA: TGTGCCATCAATCGGGGGGCGTTCACTGAAGCTTTCTTT. Amino acids: CAINRGAFTEAFF.

This clonotype showed up many times. The CDR3 region is CASRTTGSGYEQYF. The CDR3 coding sequence is TGTGCCAGCAGAACCACAGGGTCGGGATACGAGCAGTACTTC. The chain has TRBV6-2 or TRBV6-3 and TRBJ2-7; tentatively, D is TRBD1 (6 bases). V was shortened by 6 bases and J by 4 bases, with 16 bases between the two germline ends. The CDR3 extends over 14 amino acids. Germline values: CDR1 MNHEY, CDR2 SVGEGT.

About this clonotype: Just one base apart from a much larger clone, this may be a read error. This chain joins TRBV7-6 and TRBJ2-1; 12 nucleotides line up with TRBD2. The germline gives CDR1 SGHVS, CDR2 FNYEAQ. This CDR3 spans 16 amino acids. The CDR3 DNA follows: TGTGCCAGCAGCTTAGTGTGGACTAGCGGGAACAATGGGCAGTTCTTC. It translates to CASSLVWTSGNNGQFF.

There are many counts of this clonotype. The gene calls are TRBV28 and TRBJ2-7; maybe TRBD2 (6 bases). The germline gives CDR1 MDHEN, CDR2 SYDVKM. V was shortened by 4 bases and J by 3 bases, with 19 bases between the two germline ends. The CDR3 spans 16 residues. The chain's CDR3 is CASSSQGGSFGYEQYF. The DNA for the CDR3 is TGTGCCAGCAGTTCCCAGGGAGGTAGCTTTGGCTACGAGCAGTACTTC.

In its sample, this clonotype was seen a few times. A much larger clonotype is one base distant, so this may be a read error. The chain carries TRBV6-2 or TRBV6-3 and TRBJ2-1; tentatively, D is TRBD2 (5 bases). The closer fit of TRBJ2-7 to the DNA end suggests the J call may be wrong. The CDR3 spans 14 residues. Germline-derived CDR1 and CDR2 are MNHEY and SVGEGT. The CDR3 sequence is CASKRTGSYNEQYF. CDR3 DNA sequence: TGTGCCAGCAAAAGGACGGGATCCTACAATGAGCAGTACTTC.

This clonotype was picked up many times. The CDR3 DNA follows: TGCGCCAGCAGCCAAGAGCAGAGCTCCTACAATGAGCAGTTCTTC. Translating gives CASSQEQSSYNEQFF. The gene calls are TRBV4-3 and TRBJ2-1; D not certain. This CDR3 contains 15 residues. V lost 0 bases to trimming and J lost 0 bases, with 6 bases between them. Looked up from germline, CDR1 is LGHNA and CDR2 is YSLEER.

This clonotype was seen many times. This chain joins TRBV7-2 and TRBJ2-7; TRBD1 matches 10 bases. Germline V CDR1 and CDR2: SGHTA, FQGNSA. The CDR3 is 15 amino acids. Germline trimming cut 6 bases from V and 3 bases from J; bases unmatched to any gene: 8. CDR3: CASSVGTGVGYEQYF. The DNA of the CDR3 is TGTGCCAGCAGTGTAGGGACAGGGGTAGGCTACGAGCAGTACTTC.

This clonotype was seen at least ten times. J is TRBJ1-2 and V is TRBV12-3 or TRBV12-4; D is unresolved. This CDR3 comprises 13 residues. V lost 5 bases, J lost 7 bases, and 14 bases lay in between. The DNA of the CDR3 is TGTGCCAGCAGTCCCTCGGCAGGAGTTGGCTACACCTTC. Encoded protein: CASSPSAGVGYTF.

This clonotype appeared a few times. A much larger clone sits a single nucleotide away, making a read error possible. The rearrangement uses TRBV9 and TRBJ2-1; TRBD1 aligns across 8 bases. The CDR3 runs to 14 residues. Germline CDR1 and CDR2: SGDLS and YYNGEE. V lost 7 bases and J lost 6; bases outside the gene matches: 9. The CDR3 nucleotides read TGTGCCAGCGGAATAGGACAGGGCGGCAATGAGCAGTTCTTC. This sequence encodes CASGIGQGGNEQFF.

Only one count was recorded for this clonotype. The rearrangement uses TRBV20-1 and TRBJ1-3; D gene ambiguous. Germline V gene data show CDR1 as DFQATT and CDR2 as SNEGSKA (reference sequence). The V end lost 5 bases, the J end lost 2 bases, and 10 bases lay between the germline ends. There are 13 residues in the CDR3. The chain's CDR3 is CSADPGTGNTIYF. CDR3 nucleotide sequence: TGCAGTGCTGACCCGGGAACTGGAAACACCATATATTTT.

Concerning this clonotype: This could be a read error, since a much larger clone is one nucleotide away. CDR3 nucleotides: TGTGCCACCAGTGATTGGGCCGCCGGGACCCAGTACTTC. Residues: CATSDWAAGTQYF. This chain joins TRBV24-1 and TRBJ2-4; D unclear. TRBJ2-5 matches the DNA end more closely, so the J call is doubtful. The CDR3 loop spans 13 amino acids. Germline V lookup: CDR1 KGHDR, CDR2 SFDVKD.

In its sample, this clonotype was seen a few times. The genes are TRBV15 and TRBJ1-1; unclear D gene. The V gene lost 0 bases and the J gene lost 1 base, with 6 bases spanning the gap. Germline V gene sequence: CDR1 LNHNV, CDR2 YYDKDF (reference sequence). The CDR3 sequence is 14 residues long. The CDR3 loop reads CATSRDRSNTEAFF. In DNA form, the CDR3 reads TGTGCCACCAGCAGAGATCGGTCGAACACTGAAGCTTTCTTT.

A word on this clonotype: This may be a read error: a much more frequent sequence differs by one nucleotide. The V and J genes are TRBV7-2 and TRBJ2-7; D might be TRBD1 (6 bases). Germline V gene lookup returns CDR1 SGHTA and CDR2 FQGNSA. There are 13 residues in the CDR3. V was pared by 10 bases and J by 2 bases, with 15 bases between. CDR3 DNA sequence: TGTGCCACCAAACTGGACAGAGCCTACGAGCAGTACTTC. Amino acid sequence: CATKLDRAYEQYF.

The V and J genes are TRBV7-6 and TRBJ2-7; D perhaps matches TRBD1 (6 bases). The J call is uncertain, as TRBJ2-5 better fits the DNA end. From germline, CDR1 is SGHVS and CDR2 FNYEAQ. The CDR3 has 14 residues. DNA for the CDR3: TGTGCCAGCAGCTCCCAGGGGTTTCGCGAGACCCAGTACTTC. It codes for CASSSQGFRETQYF.

In regard to this clonotype: A much larger clone is a single base away; this may be a read error. The V call is TRBV27, the J call TRBJ2-5, with TRBD2 identical over 7 bases. CDR3 length: 13 residues. V lost 11 bases and J lost 11; bases outside the gene matches: 17. In germline, CDR1 is MNHEY, CDR2 SMNVEV (reference sequence). CDR3 loop: CAVRGDHYNEQYF. CDR3 DNA: TGTGCCGTTCGGGGGGACCACTACAATGAGCAGTACTTC.

The chain combines TRBV25-1 with TRBJ1-6; 12 bases fit TRBD1. Germline V gene lookup returns CDR1 MGHDK and CDR2 SYGVNS. The CDR3 is made up of 17 amino acids. The V segment lost 5 bases and the J segment 6 bases; nucleotides outside the gene matches: 8. Written as DNA, the CDR3 is TGTGCCAGCAGTCAAACCGGGACAGGGGGCCTTAATTCACCCCTCCACTTT. The encoded protein is CASSQTGTGGLNSPLHF.

The chain uses TRBV20-1 and TRBJ1-1, with 7 bases that match TRBD1. In germline, CDR1 is DFQATT, CDR2 SNEGSKA (reference sequence). The CDR3 spans 15 residues. Trimming at V came to 6 bases and at J to 4 bases, leaving 14 bases not matched to a gene. The CDR3 region is CSASETGPGGTEAFF. The DNA of the CDR3 is TGCAGTGCCAGCGAGACAGGGCCCGGGGGCACTGAAGCTTTCTTT.

This clonotype was counted ten times or more. This chain links TRBV20-1 with TRBJ2-7; TRBD2 matches 8 bases. This CDR3 has 14 amino acids. Trimming took 1 base from V and 7 from J; bases not matched to a gene: 9. Germline assignment: CDR1 DFQATT and CDR2 SNEGSKA (reference sequence). CDR3 DNA sequence: TGCAGTGCTAGAGTACCCGGGGGGGCCCATGAGCAGTACTTC. Translation gives CSARVPGGAHEQYF.

This clonotype was detected ten times or more. The gene calls are TRBV20-1 and TRBJ2-3; 9 positions match TRBD2. This CDR3 has 17 amino acids. V was pared by 0 bases and J by 4 bases, with 11 bases of the junction left unmatched. CDR1 is DFQATT, CDR2 SNEGSKA, per germline (reference sequence). As DNA, the CDR3 is TGCAGTGCTAGAGATCGCTGGGGACTAGCAATTTCAGATACGCAGTATTTT. It is translated as CSARDRWGLAISDTQYF.

The table lists this clonotype with a few counts. A much larger clonotype is one base distant, so this may be a read error. The rearrangement uses TRBV20-1 and TRBJ2-1; D is undetermined. This CDR3 contains 12 residues. Germline V gene lookup returns CDR1 DFQATT and CDR2 SNEGSKA (reference sequence). Deletions cut 5 bases from V and 8 bases from J, with 13 bases between. CDR3 region: CSARLVGYEQFF. CDR3 coding DNA: TGCAGTGCTCGGCTAGTGGGGTATGAGCAGTTCTTC.

J is TRBJ1-1 and V is TRBV12-3 or TRBV12-4; 7 nucleotides align to TRBD1. V was clipped by 7 bases and J by 5 bases; unmatched bases: 10. CDR3 size: 14 residues. In DNA, the CDR3 is TGTGCCAGCACCAGGGGGAGAGGGAGTACTGAAGCTTTCTTT. This sequence encodes CASTRGRGSTEAFF.

Worth noting for this clonotype: A much larger clone differs by one base, so this may be a read error. In DNA, the CDR3 is TGTGCCAGCAGTTTAAGGCAGGATAAAAACATTCAGTACTTC. It codes for CASSLRQDKNIQYF. The V gene is TRBV12-3 or TRBV12-4, the J gene TRBJ2-4; D unresolved. The V end lost 2 bases, the J end lost 4 bases, and 9 bases lay between the germline ends. The CDR3 totals 14 residues.

This clonotype was seen many times. The chain combines TRBV20-1 with TRBJ1-2, with TRBD1 as a possible D gene (6 bases). Trimming shortened V by 0 bases and J by 0 bases, and 17 bases separated the two germline ends. The CDR3 consists of 17 residues. The germline gives CDR1 DFQATT, CDR2 SNEGSKA (reference sequence). As DNA, the CDR3 is TGCAGTGCTAGAGATACATTCGACAGGCAAGCTAACTATGGCTACACCTTC. This gives the protein CSARDTFDRQANYGYTF.

Many counts were recorded for this clonotype. This chain links TRBV24-1 with TRBJ2-1, with TRBD2 identical over 8 bases. Losses at the gene ends were 1 base for V and 5 bases for J; bases not matched to a gene: 6. The CDR3 covers 16 residues. Looked up from germline, CDR1 is KGHDR and CDR2 is SFDVKD. The CDR3 region is CATSDFKGLEDNEQFF. CDR3 nucleotides: TGTGCCACCAGTGATTTCAAGGGACTAGAAGACAATGAGCAGTTCTTC.

This clonotype occurred many times. Here the CDR3 DNA reads TGCGCCAGCAGCTTGGGGCCGGGAGGGGTTCAAGAGACCCAGTACTTC. Translated: CASSLGPGGVQETQYF. This chain links TRBV5-1 with TRBJ2-5; 8 bases are shared with TRBD2. Germline V gives CDR1 SGHRS, CDR2 YFSETQ. This CDR3 region has 16 residues. V gave up 0 bases and J gave up 2 bases; unmatched junction bases: 6.

This clonotype was observed a handful of times. This may come from a read error, since a much larger clone is one base off. The chain couples TRBV20-1 to TRBJ2-5; the D gene is possibly TRBD2 (7 bases). Germline V CDR1 and CDR2: DFQATT, SNEGSKA (reference sequence). CDR3 length: 13 amino acids. V shed 6 bases and J shed 11 bases, with 22 bases lying between them. The CDR3 here is CSAGKGGAGEQYF. CDR3 nucleotide sequence: TGCAGTGCCGGAAAGGGGGGGGCTGGAGAGCAGTACTTC.

The chain combines TRBV5-1 with TRBJ2-5, with TRBD2 matching over 7 bases. V was pared by 4 bases and J by 2 bases, with 11 bases of the junction left unmatched. This CDR3 region has 16 residues. CDR1 is SGHRS, CDR2 YFSETQ, per germline. This chain's CDR3 is CASSGNRRTSQETQYF. The CDR3 bases are TGCGCCAGCAGCGGCAACAGGAGGACTAGTCAAGAGACCCAGTACTTC.

V gene TRBV30 combines with J gene TRBJ1-1; TRBD1 matches at 9 bases. Germline CDR1 and CDR2: GTSNPN and SVGIG (reference sequence). The J segment lost 3 bases and the V segment lost 4 bases, leaving 9 bases of the junction unmatched. The CDR3 runs to 15 residues. This CDR3 reads CAWTGAGTGYTEAFF. The DNA for the CDR3 is TGTGCCTGGACGGGCGCCGGGACAGGGTACACTGAAGCTTTCTTT.

This rearrangement joins TRBV6-1 to TRBJ2-7; maybe TRBD2 (6 bases). Germline loops: CDR1 MNHNS, CDR2 SASEGT. The CDR3 extends over 14 amino acids. The germline V and J ends were trimmed by 6 bases and 7 bases, with 19 bases remaining between them. CDR3 nucleotide sequence: TGTGCCAGCAGCCCGGGACTTTTCTATAATGAGCAGTACTTC. Amino acid sequence: CASSPGLFYNEQYF.

This clonotype has ten or more counts. The chain is built from TRBV4-2 and TRBJ2-5; tentatively, D is TRBD2 (6 bases). Germline V gene sequence: CDR1 LGHNA, CDR2 YNFKEQ. The germline V and J ends were trimmed by 0 bases and 5 bases, with 25 bases remaining between them. CDR3 length: 19 residues. The CDR3 reads CASSQELLWRAGPPETQYF. The CDR3 DNA reads as TGTGCCAGCAGCCAAGAATTATTGTGGAGGGCGGGGCCCCCGGAGACCCAGTACTTC.